The T cell receptor beta chain under discussion was sequenced for a study of blood T cells in healthy people across ages. For the second PCR, which ran for about 6 to 11 cycles, a sample-barcoded 5' primer and a J-beta primer mix were used. TCRdb called the 5' RACE reads again in MiXCR, with one record for every CDR3 protein. The sample includes 650,000 to 700,000 distinct CDR3 sequences, roughly 32% of them seen just once. This clonotype was detected ten times or more. Germline CDR1 reads KGHDR; CDR2 reads SFDVKD. This CDR3 is built from 16 residues. V was pared by 3 bases and J by 1 base, with 13 bases between.

The rearrangement uses TRBV24-1 and TRBJ2-3; D is unresolved. The sequencing sample was made of blood. The TCR was taken from an elderly woman in good health. The CDR3 is CATSDPTTDGTDTQYF. CDR3 DNA sequence: TGTGCCACCAGTGATCCGACAACTGACGGCACAGATACGCAGTATTTT.